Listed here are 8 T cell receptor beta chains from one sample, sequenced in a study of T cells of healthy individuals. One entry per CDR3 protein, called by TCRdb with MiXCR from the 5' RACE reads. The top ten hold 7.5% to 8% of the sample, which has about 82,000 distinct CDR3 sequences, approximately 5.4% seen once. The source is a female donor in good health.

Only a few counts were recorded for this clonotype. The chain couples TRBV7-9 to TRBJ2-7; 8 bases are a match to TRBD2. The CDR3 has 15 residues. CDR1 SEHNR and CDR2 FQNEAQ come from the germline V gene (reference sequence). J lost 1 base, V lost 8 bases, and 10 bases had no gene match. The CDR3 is CASGLAVGGSYEQYF. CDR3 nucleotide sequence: TGTGCCAGCGGACTAGCAGTAGGGGGATCCTACGAGCAGTACTTC.

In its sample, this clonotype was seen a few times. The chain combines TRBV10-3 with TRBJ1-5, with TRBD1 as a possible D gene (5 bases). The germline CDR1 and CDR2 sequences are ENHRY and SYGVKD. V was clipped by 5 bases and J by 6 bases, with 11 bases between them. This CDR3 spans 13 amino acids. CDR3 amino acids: CAISMQGGQPQHF. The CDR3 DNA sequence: TGTGCCATCAGTATGCAGGGAGGTCAGCCCCAGCATTTT.

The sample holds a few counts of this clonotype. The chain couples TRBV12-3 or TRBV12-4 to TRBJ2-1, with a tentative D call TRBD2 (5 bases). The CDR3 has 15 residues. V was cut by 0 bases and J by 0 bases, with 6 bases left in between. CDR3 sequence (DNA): TGTGCCAGCAGTTTAGCGGGAGCCTCCTACAATGAGCAGTTCTTC. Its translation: CASSLAGASYNEQFF.

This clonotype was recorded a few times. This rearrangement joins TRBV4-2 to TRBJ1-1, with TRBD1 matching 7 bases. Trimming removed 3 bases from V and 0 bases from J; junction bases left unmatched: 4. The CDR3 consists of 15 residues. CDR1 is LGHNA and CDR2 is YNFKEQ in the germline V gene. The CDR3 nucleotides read TGTGCCAGCAGCCAGTCCACAGGGGTGAACACTGAAGCTTTCTTT. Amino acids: CASSQSTGVNTEAFF.

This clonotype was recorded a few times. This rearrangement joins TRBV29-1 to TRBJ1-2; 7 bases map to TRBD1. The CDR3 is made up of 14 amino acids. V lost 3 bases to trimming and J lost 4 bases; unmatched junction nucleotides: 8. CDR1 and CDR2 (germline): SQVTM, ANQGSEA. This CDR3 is CSVDHQTGSYGYTF. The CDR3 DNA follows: TGCAGCGTTGACCACCAGACAGGGAGCTATGGCTACACCTTC.

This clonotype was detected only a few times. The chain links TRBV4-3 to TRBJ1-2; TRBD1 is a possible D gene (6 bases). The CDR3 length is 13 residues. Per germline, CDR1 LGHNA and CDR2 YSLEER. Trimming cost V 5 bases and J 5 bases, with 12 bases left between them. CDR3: CASSGGGPYGYTF. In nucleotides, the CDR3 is TGCGCCAGCAGCGGGGGCGGCCCTTATGGCTACACCTTC.

The CDR3 sequence: CASSYVGVEQYF. In nucleotides, the CDR3 is TGTGCCAGCAGTTACGTAGGTGTCGAGCAGTACTTC. This chain connects TRBV6-2 or TRBV6-3 to TRBJ2-7; D is unclear. Looked up from germline, CDR1 is MNHEY and CDR2 is SVGEGT. Trimming cost V 2 bases and J 6 bases, with 8 bases left between them. The CDR3 extends over 12 amino acids.

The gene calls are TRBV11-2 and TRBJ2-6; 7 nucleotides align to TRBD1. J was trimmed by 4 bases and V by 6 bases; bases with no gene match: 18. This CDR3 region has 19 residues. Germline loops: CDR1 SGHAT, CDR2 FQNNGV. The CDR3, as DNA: TGTGCCAGCAGTTCACCGTCCGGCAGGGGGATTTCGGGGGCCAACGTCCTGACTTTC. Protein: CASSSPSGRGISGANVLTF.